This TCR beta chain comes out of a study of blood T cell repertoires in COVID-19. Study context: From the United States, Italy and Spain came samples of acute and convalescent COVID-19.

Germline V lookup: CDR1 SGHNT, CDR2 YYREEE (reference sequence). V shed 0 bases and J shed 0 bases, with 12 bases lying between them. The CDR3 loop spans 17 amino acids. Participant ages covered roughly 18 to 89 years across about 25 US areas. Categorization into cohorts depended on clinical history that participants reported. Authors' data handling: Amplification with reference gene primers provided the estimates of nucleated cell counts. Data came from immunoSEQ multiplex PCR; TCRdb stores just in-frame clones and leaves some out. V, J and clone size derive from that table, while D and trimming were established from the DNA sequence. The table lists fewer than 250,000 clones, 87% of them singletons.

The sequenced sample consisted of PBMCs or T cells enriched from blood (not recorded which). V is TRBV5-4 and J is TRBJ2-2; possibly TRBD2 for D (6 bases). The origin of this receptor is a woman aged 25 to 39 with acute COVID-19. The CDR3 DNA sequence: TGTGCCAGCAGCTTGGGTGGGACTCATACGAACACCGGGGAGCTGTTTTTT. Translation gives CASSLGGTHTNTGELFF.